This T cell receptor (beta chain) was identified during a study of OX40 agonist ivuxolimab in advanced cancers. With respect to the entire study: Ivuxolimab, which targeted the costimulatory receptor OX40 (CD134), was an agonistic, fully human IgG2 monoclonal antibody. Patients were allowed to have had prior anti-PD-1, anti-PD-L1 or anti-CTLA-4 therapy, and around 43% of the dose-escalation patients had been treated with checkpoint inhibitors. Partial responses occurred in three dose-escalation patients, of whom one had hepatocellular carcinoma and two had cutaneous melanoma. Peripheral TCRbeta sequencing aimed to test whether ivuxolimab altered TCR sequence diversity and caused clonal T-cell expansion. In the dose-escalation cohort, around 80% of patients were male, and the mean age was 60 years with a range of roughly 23 to 79. Intravenous ivuxolimab was administered to patients every 2 weeks at six dose levels: 0.01, 0.1, 0.3, 1.5, 3 and 10 mg/kg. The monotherapy dose-escalation portion (N of about 47 patients) of the phase I ivuxolimab trial is reported in the paper. Among the roughly 52 dose-escalation patients, 19 had hepatocellular carcinoma, some 15 melanoma, 9 renal cell carcinoma and 9 head and neck cancer.

Results and caveats for the whole study, not just this receptor: In the 0.1-3.0 mg/kg groups, partial responders were among the patients with the lowest normalized peripheral clonal expansion, particularly in CD8+ T cells. Antigen specificity was not determined for the clonally expanded peripheral T cells. After ivuxolimab, CD8+ T cells had more expanded clones than CD4+ T cells on average. Low levels of normalized T-cell clonal expansion were also seen in some patients who did not respond. Clonal expansion of both CD4+ and CD8+ blood T cells was observed from baseline to week 6 at doses 0.1 to 3.0 mg/kg.

The trial excluded patients who had a history of autoimmune disease or who were on systemic immunosuppression. Peripheral blood for TCR sequencing was collected from all dose cohorts at baseline, on cycle 4 day 1, and on cycle 7 day 1. The samples were drawn from a first-in-human, open-label, multicenter phase I dose-escalation trial of ivuxolimab. The trial enrolled adults with locally advanced or metastatic head and neck squamous cell, hepatocellular, melanoma or renal cell carcinoma. Before TCR sequencing, CD4+ and CD8+ T cells were separately sorted from peripheral blood. Genomic DNA was extracted from sorted cells for sequencing of the TCRbeta CDR3 region. TCRbeta CDR3 regions were sequenced using the immunoSEQ Assay. Here the immuneACCESS table is served through TCRdb, limited to in-frame sequences with V and J called. Missing clones are a known gap in these copies; in checked studies unresolved V genes cover under half, and the rest lacks a known reason. The sample includes roughly 58,000 clones, with 84% observed a single time. The ten largest clones add up to almost 0.65% of the sample.

V sheds 3 bases and J sheds 7 bases, leaving 15 bases between their ends. As encoded in the germline V gene (reference sequence), CDR1 is GTSNPN while CDR2 is SVGIG. The CDR3 sequence holds 13 residues, the cysteine and phenylalanine included. The CDR3 DNA has 39 bases and is translated from base 1. Remarks on this clone: No cognate antigen has been identified for it. No much larger clone is present one base from it, and per-base qualities are unavailable.

The clonotype originates from an adult with an advanced solid tumor such as melanoma, head and neck, liver or kidney cancer. Sequencing was performed on CD4+ or CD8+ T cells sorted from blood, taken in a trial of the OX40 agonist ivuxolimab. The chain joins TRBV30 to TRBJ1-2; TRBD1 is a weak D gene call, 6 bases matching. The CDR3 sequence is CAWRQPWGLGYTF. The nucleotides are TGTGCCTGGAGGCAGCCGTGGGGGCTTGGCTACACCTTC.